This T cell receptor (beta chain) was sequenced during a study of lymphopenia after photon versus proton radiotherapy. V gave up 7 bases and J gave up 3 bases, with 13 bases separating them. This CDR3 is built from 13 residues. The germline CDR1 and CDR2 sequences are MNHEY and SMNVEV (reference sequence). Points from the study as a whole: Proton therapy kept repertoires fairly stable, unlike photons, which gained effector/memory cells.

Profiled with immunoSEQ multiplex PCR; TCRdb holds only in-frame clones, not every one. The sample consists of approximately 25,000 clones, roughly 80% of them appearing once. As concerns this clone: Its antigen is unidentified.

The receptor was isolated from a woman aged 70-85 years with pancreatic cancer. This specimen consisted of peripheral blood, obtained from a patient treated with proton-based radiotherapy. The chain combines TRBV27 with TRBJ2-7, with D uncertain. The CDR3 sequence: CASTDHPDYEQYF. CDR3 coding DNA: TGTGCCAGCACAGACCACCCCGACTACGAGCAGTACTTC.